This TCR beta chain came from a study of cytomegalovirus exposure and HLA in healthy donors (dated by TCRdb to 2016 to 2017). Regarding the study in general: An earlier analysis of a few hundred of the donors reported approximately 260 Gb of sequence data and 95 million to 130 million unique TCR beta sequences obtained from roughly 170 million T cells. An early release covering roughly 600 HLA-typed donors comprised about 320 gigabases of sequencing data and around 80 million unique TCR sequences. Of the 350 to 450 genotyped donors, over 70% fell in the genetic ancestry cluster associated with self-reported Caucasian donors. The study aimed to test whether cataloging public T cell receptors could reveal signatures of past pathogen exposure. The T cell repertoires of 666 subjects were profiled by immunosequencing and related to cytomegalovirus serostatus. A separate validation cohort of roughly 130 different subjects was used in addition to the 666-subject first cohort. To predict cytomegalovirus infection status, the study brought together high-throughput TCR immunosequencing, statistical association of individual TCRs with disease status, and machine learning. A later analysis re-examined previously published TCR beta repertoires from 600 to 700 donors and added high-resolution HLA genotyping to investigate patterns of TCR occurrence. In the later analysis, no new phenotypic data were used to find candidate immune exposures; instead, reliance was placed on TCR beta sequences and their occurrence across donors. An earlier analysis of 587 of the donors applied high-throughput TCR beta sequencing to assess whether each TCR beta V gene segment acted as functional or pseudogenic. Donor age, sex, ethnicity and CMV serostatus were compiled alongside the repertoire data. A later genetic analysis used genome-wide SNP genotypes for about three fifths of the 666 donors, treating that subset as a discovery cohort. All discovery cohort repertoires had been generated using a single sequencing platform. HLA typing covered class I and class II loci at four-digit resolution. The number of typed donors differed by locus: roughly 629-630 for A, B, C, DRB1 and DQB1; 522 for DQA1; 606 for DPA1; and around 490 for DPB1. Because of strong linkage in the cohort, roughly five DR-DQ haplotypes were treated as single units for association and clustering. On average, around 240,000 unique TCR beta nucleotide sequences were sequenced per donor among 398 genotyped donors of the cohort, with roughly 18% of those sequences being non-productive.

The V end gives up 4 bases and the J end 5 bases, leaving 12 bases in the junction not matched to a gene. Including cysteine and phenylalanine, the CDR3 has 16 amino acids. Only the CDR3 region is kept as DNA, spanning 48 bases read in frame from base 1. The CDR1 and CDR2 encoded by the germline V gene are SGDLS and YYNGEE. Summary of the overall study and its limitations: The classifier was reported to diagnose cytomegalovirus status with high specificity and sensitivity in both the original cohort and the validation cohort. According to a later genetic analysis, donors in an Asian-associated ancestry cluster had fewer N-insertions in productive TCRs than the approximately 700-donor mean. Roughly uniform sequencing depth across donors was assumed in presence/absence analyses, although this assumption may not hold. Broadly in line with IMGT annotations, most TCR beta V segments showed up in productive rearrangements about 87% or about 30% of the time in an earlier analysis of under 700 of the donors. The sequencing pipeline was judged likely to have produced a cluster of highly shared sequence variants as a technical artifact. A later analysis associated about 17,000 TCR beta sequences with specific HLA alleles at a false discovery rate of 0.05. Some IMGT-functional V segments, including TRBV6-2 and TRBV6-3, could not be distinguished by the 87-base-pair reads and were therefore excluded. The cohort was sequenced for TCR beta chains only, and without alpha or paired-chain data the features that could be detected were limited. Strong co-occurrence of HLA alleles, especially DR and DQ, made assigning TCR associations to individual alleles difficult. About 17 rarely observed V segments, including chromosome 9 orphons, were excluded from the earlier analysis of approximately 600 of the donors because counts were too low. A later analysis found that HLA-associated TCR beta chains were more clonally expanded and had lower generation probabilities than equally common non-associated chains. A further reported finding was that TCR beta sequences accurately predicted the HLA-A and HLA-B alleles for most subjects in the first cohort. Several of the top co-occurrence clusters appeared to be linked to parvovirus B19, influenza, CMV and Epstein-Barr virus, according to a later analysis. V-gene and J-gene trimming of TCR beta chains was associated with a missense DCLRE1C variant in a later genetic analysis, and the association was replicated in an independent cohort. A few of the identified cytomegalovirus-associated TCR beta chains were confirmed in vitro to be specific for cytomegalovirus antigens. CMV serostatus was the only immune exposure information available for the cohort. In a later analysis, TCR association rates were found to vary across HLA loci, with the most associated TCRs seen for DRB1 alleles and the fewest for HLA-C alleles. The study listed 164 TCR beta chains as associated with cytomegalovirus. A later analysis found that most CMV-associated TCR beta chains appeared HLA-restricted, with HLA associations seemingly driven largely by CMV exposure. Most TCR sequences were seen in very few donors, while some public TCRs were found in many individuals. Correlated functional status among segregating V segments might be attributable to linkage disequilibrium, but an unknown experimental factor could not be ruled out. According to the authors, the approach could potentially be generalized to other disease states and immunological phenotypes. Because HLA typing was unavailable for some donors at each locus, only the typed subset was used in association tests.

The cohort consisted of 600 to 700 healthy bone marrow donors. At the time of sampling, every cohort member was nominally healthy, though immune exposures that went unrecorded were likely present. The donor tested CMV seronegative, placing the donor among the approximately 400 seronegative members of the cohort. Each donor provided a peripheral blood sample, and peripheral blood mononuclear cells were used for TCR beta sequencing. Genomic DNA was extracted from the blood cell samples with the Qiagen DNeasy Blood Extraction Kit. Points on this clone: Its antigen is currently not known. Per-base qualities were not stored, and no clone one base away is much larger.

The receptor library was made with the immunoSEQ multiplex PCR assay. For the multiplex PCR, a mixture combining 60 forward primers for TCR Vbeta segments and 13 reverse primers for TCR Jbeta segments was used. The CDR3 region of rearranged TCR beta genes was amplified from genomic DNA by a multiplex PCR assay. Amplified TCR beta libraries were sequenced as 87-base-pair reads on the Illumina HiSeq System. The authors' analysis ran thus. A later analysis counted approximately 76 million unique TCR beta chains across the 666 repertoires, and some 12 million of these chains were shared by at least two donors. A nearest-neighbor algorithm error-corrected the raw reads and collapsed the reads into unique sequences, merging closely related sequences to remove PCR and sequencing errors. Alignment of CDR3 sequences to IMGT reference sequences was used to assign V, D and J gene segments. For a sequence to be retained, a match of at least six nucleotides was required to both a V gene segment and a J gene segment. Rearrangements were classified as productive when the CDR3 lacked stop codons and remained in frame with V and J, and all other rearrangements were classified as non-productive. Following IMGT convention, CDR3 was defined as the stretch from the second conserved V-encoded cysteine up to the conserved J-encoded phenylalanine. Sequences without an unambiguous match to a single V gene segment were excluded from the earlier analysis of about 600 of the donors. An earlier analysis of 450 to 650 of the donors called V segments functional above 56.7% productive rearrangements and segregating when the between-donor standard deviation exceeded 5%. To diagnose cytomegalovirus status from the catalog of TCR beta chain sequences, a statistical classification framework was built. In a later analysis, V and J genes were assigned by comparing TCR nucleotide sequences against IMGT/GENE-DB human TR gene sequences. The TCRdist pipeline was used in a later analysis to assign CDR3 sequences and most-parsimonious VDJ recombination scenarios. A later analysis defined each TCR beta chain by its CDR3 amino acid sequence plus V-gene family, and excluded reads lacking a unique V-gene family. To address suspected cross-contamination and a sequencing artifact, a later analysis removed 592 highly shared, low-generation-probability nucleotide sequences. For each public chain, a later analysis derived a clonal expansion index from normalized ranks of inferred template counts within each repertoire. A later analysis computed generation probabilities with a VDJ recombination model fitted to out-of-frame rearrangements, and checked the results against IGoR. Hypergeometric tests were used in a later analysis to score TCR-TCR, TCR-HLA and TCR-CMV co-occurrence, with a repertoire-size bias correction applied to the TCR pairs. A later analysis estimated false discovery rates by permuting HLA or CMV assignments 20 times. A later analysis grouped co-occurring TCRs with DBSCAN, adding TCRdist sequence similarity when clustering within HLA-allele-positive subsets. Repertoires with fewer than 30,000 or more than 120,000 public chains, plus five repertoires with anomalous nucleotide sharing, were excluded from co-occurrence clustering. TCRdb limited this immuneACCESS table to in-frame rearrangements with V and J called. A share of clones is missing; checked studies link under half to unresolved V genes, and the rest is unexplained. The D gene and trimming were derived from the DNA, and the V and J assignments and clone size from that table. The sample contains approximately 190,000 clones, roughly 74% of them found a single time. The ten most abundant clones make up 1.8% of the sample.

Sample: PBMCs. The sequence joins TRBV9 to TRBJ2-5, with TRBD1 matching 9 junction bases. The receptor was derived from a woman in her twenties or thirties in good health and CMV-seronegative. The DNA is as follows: TGTGCCAGCAGCCCGTACTCCGGGACAGGGAGGGAGACCCAGTACTTC. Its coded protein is CASSPYSGTGRETQYF.